These 18 T cell receptor beta chains came from one sample sequenced in a study of radiotherapy plus CTLA-4 blockade in lung cancer. Clones were read by immunoSEQ multiplex PCR, and TCRdb kept only the in-frame ones, dropping some. The sample yields approximately 80,000 clones, approximately 73% seen once. The input for sequencing was peripheral blood, taken from a patient treated with radiotherapy plus ipilimumab. These receptors originate from a human donor with non-small cell lung cancer whose response to radiotherapy plus ipilimumab could not be evaluated.

V usage is TRBV9 and J usage is TRBJ2-5, with 7 nucleotides matching TRBD1. The V gene end was trimmed by 3 bases and the J gene end by 5 bases; junction bases not matched to a gene: 10. CDR1 and CDR2 from the germline V gene are SGDLS and YYNGEE. CDR3 length equals 15 residues. This CDR3 is CASSAESFRGETQYF. Written as DNA, the CDR3 is TGTGCCAGCAGCGCAGAGTCCTTCAGGGGGGAGACCCAGTACTTC.

The gene calls are TRBV18 and TRBJ2-7, with 9 positions matching TRBD2. Trimming took 1 base from V and 6 from J; bases not matched to a gene: 7. This CDR3 spans 15 amino acids. CDR1 is KGHSH, CDR2 LQKENI, per germline. CDR3: CASSPRAGGPSEQYF. Here the CDR3 DNA reads TGTGCCAGCTCACCACGGGCGGGAGGGCCGAGCGAGCAGTACTTC.

The rearrangement uses TRBV10-3 and TRBJ1-1; unclear D gene. Germline CDR1 and CDR2: ENHRY and SYGVKD. The CDR3 is 15 residues long. V was cut by 0 bases and J by 0 bases, with 8 bases left in between. The CDR3 DNA is TGTGCCATCAGTGAGTCCGGCAGGATGAACACTGAAGCTTTCTTT. The encoded protein is CAISESGRMNTEAFF.

CDR3 in amino acids: CASNSGHQGTEAFF. The CDR3 DNA sequence: TGTGCCAGCAACTCAGGTCACCAGGGGACTGAAGCTTTCTTT. The rearrangement uses TRBV9 and TRBJ1-1; TRBD1 is a possible D gene (6 bases). The CDR3 runs 14 residues. Germline values: CDR1 SGDLS, CDR2 YYNGEE. V lost 6 bases, J lost 5 bases, and 17 bases lay in between.

The DNA for the CDR3 is TGTGCCAGCAGTTCCCCTCGACAGGCCACTGAAGCTTTCTTT. Protein product: CASSSPRQATEAFF. The V gene is TRBV6-5, the J gene TRBJ1-1, with a tentative D call TRBD1 (6 bases). This CDR3 is 14 amino acids long. The ends were cut back, 4 bases at V and 4 bases at J, with 13 bases in the middle. CDR1 is MNHEY, CDR2 SVGAGI, per germline.

The V gene is TRBV11-2, the J gene TRBJ2-7; 7 nucleotides align to TRBD2. The germline gives CDR1 SGHAT, CDR2 FQNNGV. This CDR3 has 18 amino acids. Trimming at V came to 0 bases and at J to 0 bases, leaving 11 bases not matched to a gene. The CDR3 is CASSLELGSGPGSYEQYF. The CDR3 DNA sequence: TGTGCCAGCAGCTTAGAACTGGGTAGCGGGCCGGGCTCCTACGAGCAGTACTTC.

This chain links TRBV6-5 with TRBJ1-4; perhaps TRBD1 as D (5 bases). V dropped 6 bases and J dropped 4 bases, with 15 bases sitting between them. CDR1 and CDR2 (germline): MNHEY, SVGAGI. The length of the CDR3 is 15 residues. The CDR3 spells CASSPLRASNEKLFF. As DNA, the CDR3 is TGTGCCAGCAGCCCCCTCAGGGCAAGTAATGAAAAACTGTTTTTT.

This clone was counted only a few times. The chain links TRBV30 to TRBJ1-1, with D perhaps TRBD1 (5 bases). Germline V gene lookup returns CDR1 GTSNPN and CDR2 SVGIG (reference sequence). Trimming removed 3 bases at V and 2 bases at J, with 13 bases between. CDR3 size: 14 residues. This CDR3 reads CAWSLETANTEAFF. DNA for the CDR3: TGTGCCTGGAGCTTAGAGACAGCCAACACTGAAGCTTTCTTT. The full variable domain, with the rest looked up from reference TRBV30 and TRBJ1-1, is SQTIHQWPATLVQPVGSPLSLECTVEGTSNPNLYWYRQAAGRGLQLLFYSVGIGQISSEVPQNLSASRPQDRQFILSSKKLLLSDSGFYLCAWSLETANTEAFFGQGTRLTVV.

This clone was seen once. The rearrangement links TRBV5-1 to TRBJ1-1, with 7 bases aligning to TRBD1. From germline, CDR1 is SGHRS and CDR2 YFSETQ. This CDR3 is 16 amino acids long. V shed 5 bases, J shed 4 bases, and the junction held 14 bases outside the gene matches. CDR3 nucleotides: TGCGCCAGCAGTAGGGTACAGGGGCCGTGGGGCACTGAAGCTTTCTTT. Protein sequence: CASSRVQGPWGTEAFF.

The chain recombines TRBV28 with TRBJ1-2, with D possibly TRBD1 on 5 matching bases. Germline-derived CDR1 and CDR2 are MDHEN and SYDVKM. V gave up 9 bases and J gave up 0 bases, with 8 bases separating them. There are 12 residues in the CDR3. The CDR3 reads CASMTANYGYTF. CDR3 in DNA: TGTGCCAGTATGACAGCTAACTATGGCTACACCTTC.

Regarding this clone: The sample has other DNA sequences that encode this CDR3 too. The chain recombines TRBV5-6 with TRBJ2-7; D perhaps matches TRBD2 (5 bases). With 0 bases removed from V and 1 base from J, the gap between germline ends came to 8 bases. The CDR3 has 14 amino acids. Germline V gene sequence: CDR1 SGHDT, CDR2 YYEEEE. As DNA, the CDR3 is TGTGCCAGCAGCTTGGGCGGGTCTTCCTACGAGCAGTACTTC. This codes for CASSLGGSSYEQYF.

The chain uses TRBV5-4 and TRBJ1-2; 10 positions agree with TRBD1. Germline CDR1 SGHNT, CDR2 YYREEE (reference sequence). V dropped 4 bases and J dropped 4; count of bases not matched to a gene: 7. The CDR3 is made up of 15 amino acids. CDR3 residues: CASSIGQGGFYGYTF. The CDR3 coding sequence is TGTGCCAGCAGCATCGGACAGGGGGGATTCTATGGCTACACCTTC.

The rearrangement links TRBV27 to TRBJ1-2; D unclear. Germline-derived CDR1 and CDR2 are MNHEY and SMNVEV (reference sequence). Trimming shortened V by 4 bases and J by 3 bases, and 12 bases separated the two germline ends. This CDR3 spans 14 amino acids. The CDR3 nucleotides read TGTGCCAGCAGTTCCCCTTCCTCTTACTATGGCTACACCTTC. Translating gives CASSSPSSYYGYTF.

The chain couples TRBV6-5 to TRBJ2-7; D is perhaps TRBD2 (6 bases). The CDR3 covers 14 residues. Trimming cost V 0 bases and J 3 bases, with 9 bases left between them. Germline V lookup: CDR1 MNHEY, CDR2 SVGAGI. This CDR3 is CASSYSRDHYEQYF. As DNA, the CDR3 is TGTGCCAGCAGTTACTCGCGGGACCACTACGAGCAGTACTTC.

Regarding this clone: At one end the junction does not follow the germline gene, possibly because of a read error. The rearrangement joins TRBV6-1 to TRBJ1-6; D call uncertain. This CDR3 has 12 residues. Germline CDR1 and CDR2: MNHNS and SASEGT. The CDR3 DNA reads TGTGCCATCAGTGAATTACGGGAATCCCTCCACTTT. Translating it yields CAISELRESLHF.

This chain joins TRBV5-1 and TRBJ1-2; D may be TRBD1 (6 bases). Looked up from germline, CDR1 is SGHRS and CDR2 is YFSETQ. The CDR3 runs 14 residues. Trimming shortened V by 4 bases and J by 3 bases, and 13 bases separated the two germline ends. DNA for the CDR3: TGCGCCAGCAGCCCTTACAGGGCGGACTATGGCTACACCTTC. Its translation: CASSPYRADYGYTF.

The rearrangement uses TRBV27 and TRBJ1-5; TRBD1 matches 7 bases. V gave up 2 bases and J gave up 0 bases; unmatched junction bases: 7. CDR1 and CDR2 from the germline V gene are MNHEY and SMNVEV (reference sequence). The length of the CDR3 is 17 residues. CDR3 sequence reads: CASSLVAGTDSNQPQHF. The CDR3 DNA reads as TGTGCCAGCAGTTTAGTCGCAGGGACAGATAGCAATCAGCCCCAGCATTTT.

V gene TRBV5-6 combines with J gene TRBJ1-2; weak D call: TRBD1 (5 bases). The CDR3 totals 14 residues. Trimming left V 0 bases short and J 4 bases short, with 10 bases between. CDR1 is SGHDT, CDR2 YYEEEE, per germline. The CDR3 nucleotides read TGTGCCAGCAGCTTGGTACAGGTCAGCTATGGCTACACCTTC. Protein: CASSLVQVSYGYTF. Variable domain in full (rest from reference TRBV5-6 and TRBJ1-2): DAGVTQSPTHLIKTRGQQVTLRCSPKSGHDTVSWYQQALGQGPQFIFQYYEEEERQRGNFPDRFSGHQFPNYSSELNVNALLLGDSALYLCASSLVQVSYGYTFGSGTRLTVV.